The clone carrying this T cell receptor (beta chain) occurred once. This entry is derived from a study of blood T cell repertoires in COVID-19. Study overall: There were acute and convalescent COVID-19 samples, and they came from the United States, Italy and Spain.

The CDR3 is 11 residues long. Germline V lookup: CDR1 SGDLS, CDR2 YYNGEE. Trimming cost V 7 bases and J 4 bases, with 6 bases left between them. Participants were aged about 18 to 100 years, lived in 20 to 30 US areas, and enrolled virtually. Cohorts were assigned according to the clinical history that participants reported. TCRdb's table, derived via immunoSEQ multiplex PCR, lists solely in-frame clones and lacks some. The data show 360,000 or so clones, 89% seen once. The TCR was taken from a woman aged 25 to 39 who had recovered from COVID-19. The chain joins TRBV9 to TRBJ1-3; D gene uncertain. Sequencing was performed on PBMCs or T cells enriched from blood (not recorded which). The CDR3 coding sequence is TGTGCCAGCTCAGTGGGAAACACCATATATTTT. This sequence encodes CASSVGNTIYF.